The entry below gives a single TCR beta chain sequence along with its context. What it binds is not known. This entry is derived from a study of CD8+ T cells in alopecia areata. Across the study: Among treated patients, oral tofacitinib was administered at 5 to 10 mg twice daily. A 6-month off-drug phase came after tofacitinib, which had lasted 6 to 18 months.

The CDR3 runs 16 residues. Germline V CDR1 and CDR2: SQVTM, ANQGSEA. V lost 2 bases, J lost 4 bases, and 7 bases stayed unmatched. RNA extraction and reverse transcription yielded cDNA as sequencing template. This table comes from immunoSEQ multiplex PCR, and its TCRdb copy is limited to in-frame clones, with some not included. Found here are over 120,000 clones, 51% of them singletons; the top ten hold approximately 0.99%. Study-wide results and limits: Although TCR sharing was seen in mice, sharing across patients was less clear, possibly for HLA-related reasons.

The sample consisted of CD4+ T cells sorted from blood, taken at week 0. The origin of this receptor is a human donor with alopecia areata. The chain employs TRBV29-1 and TRBJ2-2, with TRBD2 identical over 10 bases. The CDR3 sequence is CSVELVAGGSTGELFF. The CDR3 DNA is TGCAGCGTTGAATTGGTAGCGGGGGGCAGCACCGGGGAGCTGTTTTTT.